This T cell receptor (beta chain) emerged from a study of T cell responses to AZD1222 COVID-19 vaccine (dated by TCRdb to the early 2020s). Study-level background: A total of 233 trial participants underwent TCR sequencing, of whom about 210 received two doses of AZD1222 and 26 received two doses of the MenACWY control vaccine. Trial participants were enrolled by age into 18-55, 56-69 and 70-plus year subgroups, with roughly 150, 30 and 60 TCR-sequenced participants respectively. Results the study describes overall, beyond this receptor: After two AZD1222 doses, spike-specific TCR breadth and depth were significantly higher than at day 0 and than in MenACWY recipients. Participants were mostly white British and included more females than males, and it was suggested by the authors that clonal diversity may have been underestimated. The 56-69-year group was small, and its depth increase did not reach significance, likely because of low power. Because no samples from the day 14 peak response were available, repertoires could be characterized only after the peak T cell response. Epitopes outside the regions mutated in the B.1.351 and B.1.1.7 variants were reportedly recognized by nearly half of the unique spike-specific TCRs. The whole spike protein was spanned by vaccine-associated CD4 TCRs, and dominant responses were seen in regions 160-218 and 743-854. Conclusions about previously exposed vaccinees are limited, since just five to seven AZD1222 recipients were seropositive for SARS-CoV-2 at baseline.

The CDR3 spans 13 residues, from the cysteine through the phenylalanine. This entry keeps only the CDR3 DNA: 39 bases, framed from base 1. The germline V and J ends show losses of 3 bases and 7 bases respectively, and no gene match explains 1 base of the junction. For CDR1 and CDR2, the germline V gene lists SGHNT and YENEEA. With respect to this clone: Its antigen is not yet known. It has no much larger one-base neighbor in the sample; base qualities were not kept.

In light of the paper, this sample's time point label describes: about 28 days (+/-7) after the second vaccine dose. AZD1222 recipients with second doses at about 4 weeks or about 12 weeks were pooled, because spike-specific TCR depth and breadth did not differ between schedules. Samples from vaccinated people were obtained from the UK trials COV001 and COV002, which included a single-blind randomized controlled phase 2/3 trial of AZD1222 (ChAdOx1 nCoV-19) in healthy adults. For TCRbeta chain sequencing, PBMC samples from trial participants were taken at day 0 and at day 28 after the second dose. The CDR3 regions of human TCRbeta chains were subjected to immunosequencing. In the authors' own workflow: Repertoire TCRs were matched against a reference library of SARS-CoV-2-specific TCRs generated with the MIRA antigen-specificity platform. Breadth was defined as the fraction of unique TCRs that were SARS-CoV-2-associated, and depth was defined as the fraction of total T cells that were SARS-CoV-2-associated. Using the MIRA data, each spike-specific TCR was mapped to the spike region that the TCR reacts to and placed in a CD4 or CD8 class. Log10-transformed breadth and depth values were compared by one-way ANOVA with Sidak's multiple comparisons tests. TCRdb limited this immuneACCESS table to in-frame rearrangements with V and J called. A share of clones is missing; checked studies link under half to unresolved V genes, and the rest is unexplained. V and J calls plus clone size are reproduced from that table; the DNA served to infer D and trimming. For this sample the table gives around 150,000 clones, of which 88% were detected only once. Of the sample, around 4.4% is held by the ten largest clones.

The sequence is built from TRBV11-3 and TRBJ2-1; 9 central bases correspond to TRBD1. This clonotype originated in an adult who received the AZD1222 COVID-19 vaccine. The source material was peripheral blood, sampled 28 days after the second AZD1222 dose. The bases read TGTGCCAGCAGCTTGGGGACAGGGAATGAGCAGTTCTTC. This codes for CASSLGTGNEQFF.